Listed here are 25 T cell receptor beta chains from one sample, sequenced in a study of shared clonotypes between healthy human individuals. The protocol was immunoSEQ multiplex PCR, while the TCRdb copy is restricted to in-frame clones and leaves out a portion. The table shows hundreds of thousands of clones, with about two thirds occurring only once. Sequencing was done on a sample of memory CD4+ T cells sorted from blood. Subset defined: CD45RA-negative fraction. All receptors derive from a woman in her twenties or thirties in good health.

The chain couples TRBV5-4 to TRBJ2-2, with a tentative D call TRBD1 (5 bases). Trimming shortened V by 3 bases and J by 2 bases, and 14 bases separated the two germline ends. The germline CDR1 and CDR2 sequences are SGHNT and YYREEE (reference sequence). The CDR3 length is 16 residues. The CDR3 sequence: CASSWARGFNTGELFF. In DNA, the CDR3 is TGTGCCAGCAGCTGGGCTAGGGGTTTCAACACCGGGGAGCTGTTTTTT.

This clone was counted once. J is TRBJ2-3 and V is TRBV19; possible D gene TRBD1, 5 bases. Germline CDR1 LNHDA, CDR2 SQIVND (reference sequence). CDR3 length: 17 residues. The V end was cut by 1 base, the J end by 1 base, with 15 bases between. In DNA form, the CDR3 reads TGTGCCAGTAGTATAGCGGCGGCCTTAGGGGGCACAGATACGCAGTATTTT. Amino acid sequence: CASSIAAALGGTDTQYF.

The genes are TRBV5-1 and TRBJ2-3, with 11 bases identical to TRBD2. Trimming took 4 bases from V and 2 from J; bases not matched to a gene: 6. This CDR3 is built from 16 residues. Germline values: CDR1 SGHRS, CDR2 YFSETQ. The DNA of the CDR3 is TGCGCCAGCAGCCGGGGACTAGCGGCCAACACAGATACGCAGTATTTT. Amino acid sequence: CASSRGLAANTDTQYF.

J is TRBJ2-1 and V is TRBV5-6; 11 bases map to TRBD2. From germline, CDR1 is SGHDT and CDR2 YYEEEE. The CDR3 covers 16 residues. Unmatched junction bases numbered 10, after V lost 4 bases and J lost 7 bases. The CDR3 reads CASSPGLAGGPNEQFF. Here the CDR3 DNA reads TGTGCCAGCAGCCCCGGATTAGCGGGAGGGCCTAATGAGCAGTTCTTC.

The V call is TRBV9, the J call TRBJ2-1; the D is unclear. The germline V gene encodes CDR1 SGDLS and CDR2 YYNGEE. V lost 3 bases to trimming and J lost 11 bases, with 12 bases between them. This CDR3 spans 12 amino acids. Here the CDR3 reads CASSARPTQQFF. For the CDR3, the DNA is TGTGCCAGCAGCGCGCGGCCAACCCAGCAGTTCTTC.

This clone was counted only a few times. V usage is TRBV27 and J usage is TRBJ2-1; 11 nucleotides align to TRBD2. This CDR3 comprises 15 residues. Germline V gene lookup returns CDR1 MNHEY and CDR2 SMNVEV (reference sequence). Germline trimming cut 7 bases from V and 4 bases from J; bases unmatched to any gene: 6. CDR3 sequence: CASTVAGGTYNEQFF. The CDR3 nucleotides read TGTGCCAGCACCGTAGCGGGAGGGACGTACAATGAGCAGTTCTTC.

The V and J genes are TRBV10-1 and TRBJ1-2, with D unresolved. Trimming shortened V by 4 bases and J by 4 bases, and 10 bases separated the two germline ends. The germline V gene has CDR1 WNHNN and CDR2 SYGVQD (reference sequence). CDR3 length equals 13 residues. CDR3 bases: TGCGCCAGCAGTGGAGGGAATCGCTATGGCTACACCTTC. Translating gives CASSGGNRYGYTF.

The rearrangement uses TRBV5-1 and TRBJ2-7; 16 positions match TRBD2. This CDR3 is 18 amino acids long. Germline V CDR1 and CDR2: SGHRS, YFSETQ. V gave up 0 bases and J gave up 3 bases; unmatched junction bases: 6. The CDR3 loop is CASSLDGTSGRANYEQYF. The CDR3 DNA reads TGCGCCAGCAGCTTGGACGGGACTAGCGGGAGGGCTAACTACGAGCAGTACTTC.

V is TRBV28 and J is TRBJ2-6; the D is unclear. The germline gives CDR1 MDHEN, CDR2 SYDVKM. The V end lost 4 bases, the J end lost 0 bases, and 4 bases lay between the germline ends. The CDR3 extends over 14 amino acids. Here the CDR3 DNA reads TGTGCCAGCAGTTCCTACTCTGGGGCCAACGTCCTGACTTTC. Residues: CASSSYSGANVLTF.

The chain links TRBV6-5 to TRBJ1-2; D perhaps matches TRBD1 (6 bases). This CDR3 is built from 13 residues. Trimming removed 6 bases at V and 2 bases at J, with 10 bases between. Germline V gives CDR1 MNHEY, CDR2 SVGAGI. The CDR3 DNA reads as TGTGCCAGCAGACGGGACACCAACTATGGCTACACCTTC. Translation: CASRRDTNYGYTF.

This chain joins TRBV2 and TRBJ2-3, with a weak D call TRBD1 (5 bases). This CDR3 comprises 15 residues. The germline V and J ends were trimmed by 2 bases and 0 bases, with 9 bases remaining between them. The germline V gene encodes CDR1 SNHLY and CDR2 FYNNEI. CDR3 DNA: TGTGCCAGCAGTGAATGGGCAGGGAGCACAGATACGCAGTATTTT. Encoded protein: CASSEWAGSTDTQYF. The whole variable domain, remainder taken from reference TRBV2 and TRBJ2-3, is EPEVTQTPSHQVTQMGQEVILRCVPISNHLYFYWYRQILGQKVEFLVSFYNNEISEKSEIFDDQFSVERPDGSNFTLKIRSTKLEDSAMYFCASSEWAGSTDTQYFGPGTRLTVL.

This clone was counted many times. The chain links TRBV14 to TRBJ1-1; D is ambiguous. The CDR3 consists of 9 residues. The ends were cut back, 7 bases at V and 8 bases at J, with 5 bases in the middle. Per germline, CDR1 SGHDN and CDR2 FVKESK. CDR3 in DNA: TGTGCCAGCAAGCAGGAAGCTTTCTTT. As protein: CASKQEAFF.

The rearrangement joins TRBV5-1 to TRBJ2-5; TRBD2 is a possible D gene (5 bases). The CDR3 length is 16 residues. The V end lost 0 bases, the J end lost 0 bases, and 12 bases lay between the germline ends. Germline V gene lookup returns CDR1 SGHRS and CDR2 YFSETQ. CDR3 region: CASSLVGSGYQETQYF. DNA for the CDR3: TGCGCCAGCAGCTTGGTTGGTTCGGGATACCAAGAGACCCAGTACTTC.

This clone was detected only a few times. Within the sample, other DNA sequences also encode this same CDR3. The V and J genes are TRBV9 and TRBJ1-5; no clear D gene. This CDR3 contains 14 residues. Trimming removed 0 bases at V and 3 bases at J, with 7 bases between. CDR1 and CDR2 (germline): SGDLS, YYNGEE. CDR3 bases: TGTGCCAGCAGCGTAGCGTCATCCAATCAGCCCCAGCATTTT. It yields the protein CASSVASSNQPQHF.

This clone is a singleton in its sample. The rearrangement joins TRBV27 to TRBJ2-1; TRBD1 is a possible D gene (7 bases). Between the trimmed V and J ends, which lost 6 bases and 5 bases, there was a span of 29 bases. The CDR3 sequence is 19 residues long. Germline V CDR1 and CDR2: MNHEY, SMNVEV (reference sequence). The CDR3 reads CASSIGRGAIGVPHNEQFF. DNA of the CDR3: TGTGCCAGCAGCATTGGCAGGGGGGCCATTGGGGTCCCCCACAATGAGCAGTTCTTC.

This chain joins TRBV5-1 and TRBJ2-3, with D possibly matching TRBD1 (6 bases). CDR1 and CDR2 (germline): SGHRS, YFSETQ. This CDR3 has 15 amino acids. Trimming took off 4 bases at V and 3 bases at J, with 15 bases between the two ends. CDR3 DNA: TGCGCCAGCAGCCAGGGGATGGGGCCGACAGATACGCAGTATTTT. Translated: CASSQGMGPTDTQYF.

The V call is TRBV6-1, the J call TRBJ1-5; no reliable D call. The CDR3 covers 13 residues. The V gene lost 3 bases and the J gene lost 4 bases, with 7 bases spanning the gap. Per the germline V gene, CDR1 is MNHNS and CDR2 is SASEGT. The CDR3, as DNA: TGTGCCAGCAGTGATGGCGGAAATCAGCCCCAGCATTTT. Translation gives CASSDGGNQPQHF.

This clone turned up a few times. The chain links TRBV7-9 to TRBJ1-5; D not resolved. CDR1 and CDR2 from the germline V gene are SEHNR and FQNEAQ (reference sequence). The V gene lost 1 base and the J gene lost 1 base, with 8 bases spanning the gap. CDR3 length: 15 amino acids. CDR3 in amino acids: CASSLGGESNQPQHF. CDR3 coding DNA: TGTGCCAGCAGCTTAGGAGGAGAGAGCAATCAGCCCCAGCATTTT.

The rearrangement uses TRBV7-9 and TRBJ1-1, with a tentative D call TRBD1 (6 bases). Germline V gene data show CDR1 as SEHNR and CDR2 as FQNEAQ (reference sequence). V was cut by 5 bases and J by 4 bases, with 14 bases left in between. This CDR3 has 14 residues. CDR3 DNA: TGTGCCAGCAGCATACAGGGAGGGGGCACTGAAGCTTTCTTT. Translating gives CASSIQGGGTEAFF.

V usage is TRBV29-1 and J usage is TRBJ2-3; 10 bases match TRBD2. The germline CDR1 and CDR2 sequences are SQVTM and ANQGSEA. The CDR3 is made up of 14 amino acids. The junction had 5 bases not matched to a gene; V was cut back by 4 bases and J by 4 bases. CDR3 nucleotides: TGCAGCGTTGTCGACAGCGGGAGGGCAGATACGCAGTATTTT. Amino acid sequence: CSVVDSGRADTQYF.

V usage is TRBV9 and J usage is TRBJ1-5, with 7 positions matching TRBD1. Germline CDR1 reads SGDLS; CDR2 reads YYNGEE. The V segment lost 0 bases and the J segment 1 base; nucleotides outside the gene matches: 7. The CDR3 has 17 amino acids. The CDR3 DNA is TGTGCCAGCAGCGTAGGAGGTACAGGGGTCAGCAATCAGCCCCAGCATTTT. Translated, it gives CASSVGGTGVSNQPQHF.

CDR3 nucleotide sequence: TGTGCCAGCAGCTTACTCCAGAACACTGAAGCTTTCTTT. Encoded protein: CASSLLQNTEAFF. The chain is built from TRBV11-3 and TRBJ1-1; unclear D gene. The CDR3 is 13 residues long. V lost 2 bases, J lost 1 base, and 5 bases lay in between. Looked up from germline, CDR1 is SGHNT and CDR2 is YENEEA.

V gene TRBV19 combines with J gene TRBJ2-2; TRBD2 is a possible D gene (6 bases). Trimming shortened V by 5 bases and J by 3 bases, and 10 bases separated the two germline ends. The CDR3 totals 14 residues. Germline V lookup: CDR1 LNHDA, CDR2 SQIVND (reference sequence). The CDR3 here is CASSARGDTGELFF. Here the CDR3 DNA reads TGTGCCAGTAGTGCGCGGGGCGACACCGGGGAGCTGTTTTTT.

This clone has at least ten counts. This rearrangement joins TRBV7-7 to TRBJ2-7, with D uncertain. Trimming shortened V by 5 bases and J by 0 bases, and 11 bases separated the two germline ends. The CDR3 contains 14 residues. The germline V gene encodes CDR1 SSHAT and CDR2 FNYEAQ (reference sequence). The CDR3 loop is CASSPTSSSYEQYF. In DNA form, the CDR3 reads TGTGCCAGCAGCCCTACATCCAGCTCCTACGAGCAGTACTTC.

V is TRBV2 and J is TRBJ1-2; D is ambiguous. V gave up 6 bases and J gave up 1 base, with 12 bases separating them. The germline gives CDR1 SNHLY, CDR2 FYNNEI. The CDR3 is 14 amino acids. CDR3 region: CASSPNLGNYGYTF. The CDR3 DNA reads TGTGCCAGCAGCCCCAATTTGGGTAACTATGGCTACACCTTC.